The clone carrying this T cell receptor beta chain was picked up a small number of times. Its antigen remains unknown. MiXCR was run by TCRdb on the reads, yielding one entry per CDR3 protein. The repertoire consists of 40,000 to 60,000 distinct CDR3 sequences, with about 21% occurring once and the leading ten covering around nine tenths. This specimen comes from a study of T cell repertoires in cytomegalovirus infection. Study details: HLA-C-restricted CMV epitopes, recently identified, and well-studied HLA-B-restricted ones were used by the study. Public TCR beta signature analysis indicated the presence of both CMV infection and matching HLA type. General study points: Ex vivo, HLA-C-restricted CMV-specific TCR beta clonotypes prevailed over the rest of the response. Cumulative frequency of public TCR beta families picked out carriers of CMV plus the relevant HLA.

The CDR3 contains 16 residues. V was shortened by 7 bases and J by 0 bases, with 16 bases between the two germline ends. CDR1 and CDR2 (germline): SGHTA, FQGNSA. The specimen comprised CD8+ T cells from cultured PBMCs, sampled from culture after CMV antigen stimulation. This TCR came from a human donor in good health (CMV status not recorded). Some clones in this sample may be carry-over from other donors' samples. The gene calls are TRBV7-2 and TRBJ2-1; possible D gene TRBD2, 7 bases. The CDR3 coding sequence is TGTGCCAGCATCCTACCGGGGGGCGCCTCCTACAATGAGCAGTTCTTC. Protein product: CASILPGGASYNEQFF.